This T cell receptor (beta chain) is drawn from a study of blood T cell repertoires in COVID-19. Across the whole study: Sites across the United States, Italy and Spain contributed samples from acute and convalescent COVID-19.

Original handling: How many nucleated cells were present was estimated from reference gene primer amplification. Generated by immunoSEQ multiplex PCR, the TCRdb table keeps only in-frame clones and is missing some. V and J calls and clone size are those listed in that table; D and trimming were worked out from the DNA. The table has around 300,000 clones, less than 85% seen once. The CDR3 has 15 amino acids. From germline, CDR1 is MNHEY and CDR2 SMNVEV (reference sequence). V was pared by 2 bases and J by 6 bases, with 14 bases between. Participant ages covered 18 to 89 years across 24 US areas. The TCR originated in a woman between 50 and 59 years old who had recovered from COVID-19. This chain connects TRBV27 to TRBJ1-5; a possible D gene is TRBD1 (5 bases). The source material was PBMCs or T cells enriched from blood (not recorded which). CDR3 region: CASSLKPRATQPQHF. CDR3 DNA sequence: TGTGCCAGCAGTTTAAAGCCCAGGGCAACTCAGCCCCAGCATTTT.